Below, 12 T cell receptor beta chains from the same sample are listed, as sequenced in a study of T-cell reconstitution after alpha-beta-depleted transplantation in children. Unique molecular identifiers tagged the TCRbeta library. TCRdb called the PCR reads again in MiXCR, with one record for every CDR3 protein. The top ten clones hold around 9.1% of a sample with more than 250,000 distinct CDR3 sequences, over 8% of them seen once. The sample in question was PBMCs from the stem cell graft donor, obtained from the stem cell graft. The source is a human donor who donated a stem cell graft to a child with SCID.

This clonotype was seen at least ten times. The rearrangement links TRBV5-1 to TRBJ1-1; no definite D call. There are 14 residues in the CDR3. Per germline, CDR1 SGHRS and CDR2 YFSETQ. V gave up 0 bases and J gave up 0 bases, with 6 bases separating them. The CDR3 DNA reads TGCGCCAGCAGCTTGGGGGGAGTGAACACTGAAGCTTTCTTT. This encodes CASSLGGVNTEAFF.

This clonotype appeared a few times. This rearrangement joins TRBV5-1 to TRBJ2-1; 11 nucleotides line up with TRBD2. This CDR3 region has 15 residues. Per the germline V gene, CDR1 is SGHRS and CDR2 is YFSETQ. V shed 3 bases and J 5 bases; nucleotides not matched to a gene: 4. The CDR3 loop is CASSSGLADHNEQFF. For the CDR3, the DNA is TGCGCCAGCAGCTCGGGACTAGCGGACCACAATGAGCAGTTCTTC.

This clonotype occurred many times. J is TRBJ1-1 and V is TRBV6-5; 7 positions agree with TRBD1. V lost 4 bases and J lost 5; bases outside the gene matches: 7. The length of the CDR3 is 14 residues. Germline loops: CDR1 MNHEY, CDR2 SVGAGI. Here the CDR3 DNA reads TGTGCCAGCAGTTCGCTGACAGGGCGGACTGAAGCTTTCTTT. It codes for CASSSLTGRTEAFF.

The chain has TRBV29-1 and TRBJ2-5, with D possibly matching TRBD2 (7 bases). Germline V gene lookup returns CDR1 SQVTM and CDR2 ANQGSEA. V lost 1 base and J lost 7, with 19 bases in between. There are 15 residues in the CDR3. CDR3 sequence (DNA): TGCAGCGTTGAAGGGCGGGGGCTGGGGGTGGCGACCCAGTACTTC. Protein: CSVEGRGLGVATQYF.

J is TRBJ2-1 and V is TRBV9; 10 bases are a match to TRBD2. V lost 0 bases, J lost 12 bases, and 9 bases stayed unmatched. The CDR3 has 15 amino acids. Germline lookup yields CDR1 SGDLS and CDR2 YYNGEE. CDR3 sequence: CASSVGTVAGGAQFF. The CDR3 DNA is TGTGCCAGCAGCGTAGGGACGGTAGCGGGGGGCGCGCAGTTCTTC.

This clonotype was detected only a few times. The J gene is TRBJ2-7, the V gene TRBV20-1, with 7 bases identical to TRBD1. The length of the CDR3 is 14 residues. With 1 base clipped from V and 0 bases from J, the junction kept 3 bases outside the gene matches. CDR1 is DFQATT, CDR2 SNEGSKA, per germline (reference sequence). CDR3 bases: TGCAGTGCTAGAGGCCGGGACAGCTCCTACGAGCAGTACTTC. Its protein product is CSARGRDSSYEQYF.

The chain is built from TRBV6-2 or TRBV6-3 and TRBJ2-7; D remains unclear. V gave up 7 bases and J gave up 0 bases, with 13 bases separating them. The germline gives CDR1 MNHEY, CDR2 SVGEGT. This CDR3 comprises 14 residues. The CDR3 region has the DNA TGTGCCAGCACCCCTGAAGGGAACTCCTACGAGCAGTACTTC. It specifies CASTPEGNSYEQYF.

The chain combines TRBV5-1 with TRBJ2-3, with a possible D match to TRBD1 (5 bases). In germline, CDR1 is SGHRS, CDR2 YFSETQ. This CDR3 has 15 residues. The V end was cut by 2 bases, the J end by 0 bases, with 10 bases between. DNA of the CDR3: TGCGCCAGCAGCTTTCAGCAGGGCAGCACAGATACGCAGTATTTT. As protein: CASSFQQGSTDTQYF.

This clonotype was found a few times. The chain is built from TRBV6-5 and TRBJ2-7; D remains unclear. Per the germline V gene, CDR1 is MNHEY and CDR2 is SVGAGI. Trimming shortened V by 7 bases and J by 6 bases, and 16 bases separated the two germline ends. The CDR3 contains 13 residues. The CDR3 DNA reads TGTGCCAGCATTTTAAAGTTAGCAGGCGAGCAGTACTTC. Translated, it gives CASILKLAGEQYF.

This clonotype appeared many times. The CDR3 DNA is TGCGCCAGCAGCTCTGATGGGACCTCGAACAATGAGCAGTTCTTC. It translates to CASSSDGTSNNEQFF. The chain carries TRBV5-1 and TRBJ2-1, with D perhaps TRBD1 or TRBD2 (5 bases each). V lost 3 bases and J 5 bases, leaving 15 bases between the germline ends. CDR3 length: 15 residues. Germline values: CDR1 SGHRS, CDR2 YFSETQ.

The rearrangement links TRBV20-1 to TRBJ1-4, with a weak D call TRBD1 (5 bases). Germline assignment: CDR1 DFQATT and CDR2 SNEGSKA (reference sequence). V gave up 4 bases and J gave up 0 bases, with 15 bases separating them. There are 16 residues in the CDR3. In nucleotides, the CDR3 is TGCAGTGCTACCCCATTAGACAGTGCAACTAATGAAAAACTGTTTTTT. Its protein is CSATPLDSATNEKLFF.

This clonotype was observed many times. This chain links TRBV3-1 with TRBJ2-3; maybe TRBD2 (6 bases). Germline loops: CDR1 LGHDT, CDR2 YNNKEL (reference sequence). V was cut by 0 bases and J by 2 bases, with 12 bases left in between. This CDR3 has 16 amino acids. The DNA for the CDR3 is TGTGCCAGCAGCCAAGACTTCGCGGGGACCACAGATACGCAGTATTTT. It is translated as CASSQDFAGTTDTQYF.